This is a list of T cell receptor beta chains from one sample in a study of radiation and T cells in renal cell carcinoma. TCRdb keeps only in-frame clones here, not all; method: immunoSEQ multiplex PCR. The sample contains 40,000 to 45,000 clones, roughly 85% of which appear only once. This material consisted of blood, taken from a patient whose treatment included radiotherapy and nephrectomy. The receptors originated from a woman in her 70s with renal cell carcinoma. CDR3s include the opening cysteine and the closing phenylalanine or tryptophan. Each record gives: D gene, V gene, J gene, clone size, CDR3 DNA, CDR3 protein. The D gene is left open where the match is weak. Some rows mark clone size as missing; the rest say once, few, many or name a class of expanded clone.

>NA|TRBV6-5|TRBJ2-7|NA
TGTGCCAGCAGTTACTCGAAATATGGGGGCTCCTACGAGCAGTACTTC
CASSYSKYGGSYEQYF
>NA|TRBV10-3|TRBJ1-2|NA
TGTGCCACTTACCCCGGACGGACTAACTATGGCTACACCTTC
CATYPGRTNYGYTF
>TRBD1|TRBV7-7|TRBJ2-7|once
TGTGCCAGCAGCCCAAGACAGGGGAGCTCCTACGAGCAGTACTTC
CASSPRQGSSYEQYF
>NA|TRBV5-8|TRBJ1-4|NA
TGTGCCAGCAACGGGGCAGACCGAGAAAAACTGTTTTTT
CASNGADREKLFF
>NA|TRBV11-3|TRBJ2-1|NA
TGTGCCAGCAGCCAGGATGTCTCCTACAATGAGCAGTTCTTC
CASSQDVSYNEQFF
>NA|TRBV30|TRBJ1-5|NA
TGTGCCTGGAGTTGGTCCGGGTCGGGCAATCAGCCCCAGCATTTT
CAWSWSGSGNQPQHF
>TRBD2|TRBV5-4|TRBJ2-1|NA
TGTGCCAGCAGCTGGACTAGCGGGGGCCCGTACAATGAGCAGTTCTTC
CASSWTSGGPYNEQFF
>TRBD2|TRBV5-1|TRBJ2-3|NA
TGCGCCAGCAGCCCCAAACGGGCTAGCGGGAGCACAGATACGCAGTATTTT
CASSPKRASGSTDTQYF
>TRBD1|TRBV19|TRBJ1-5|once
TGTGCCAGCCACATTGGCGGGGACAGGGCGTTGGCCCAGCATTTT
CASHIGGDRALAQHF
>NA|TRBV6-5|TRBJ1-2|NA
TGTGCCAGCAAAGCCCATAACTATGGCTACACCTTC
CASKAHNYGYTF
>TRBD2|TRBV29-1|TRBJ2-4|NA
TGCAGCGTTGAAGAGCGGGGGGTAAAAAACATTCAGTACTTC
CSVEERGVKNIQYF
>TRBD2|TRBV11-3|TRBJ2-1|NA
TGTGCCAGCAGCTCCGGGACTAGCGGGAGGTATGAGCAGTTCTTC
CASSSGTSGRYEQFF
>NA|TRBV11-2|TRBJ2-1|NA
TGTGCCAGCAGCTTAGAACCCCGGGCCAGGAAGTTCTTC
CASSLEPRARKFF
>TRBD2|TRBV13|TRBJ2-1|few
TGTGCCAGCAGCTTAGTTGGACTAGCGGACAATGAGCAGTTCTTC
CASSLVGLADNEQFF
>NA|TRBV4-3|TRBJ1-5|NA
TGCGCCAGCAGCCAAGAAAGGGGTCGGGGACAGCCCCAGCATTTT
CASSQERGRGQPQHF
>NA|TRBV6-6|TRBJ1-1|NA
TGTGCCAGCAGACTACAGGGTTTCACTGAAGCTTTCTTT
CASRLQGFTEAFF
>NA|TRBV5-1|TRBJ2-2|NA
TGCGCCAGCAGCTTGGACCGGGGCGACACCGGGGAGCTGTTTTTT
CASSLDRGDTGELFF
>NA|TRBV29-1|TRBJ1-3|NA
TGCAGCGTCTCCAGGCCGGAGGATGGAAACACCATATATTTT
CSVSRPEDGNTIYF
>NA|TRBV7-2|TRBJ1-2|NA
TGTGCCAGCAGCCGATTCGGGGGACTGGCCTCTAGCGGCTACACCTTC
CASSRFGGLASSGYTF
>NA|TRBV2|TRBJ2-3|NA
TGTGCCAGCATGACAGATACGCAGTATTTT
CASMTDTQYF
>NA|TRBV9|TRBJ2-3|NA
TGTGCCAGCAGCGTAGAACAGGGGAGGACAGGAAGCACGCAGTATTTT
CASSVEQGRTGSTQYF
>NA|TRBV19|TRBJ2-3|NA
TGTGCCAGTAGTCCCCGGACAGATACGCAGTATTTT
CASSPRTDTQYF
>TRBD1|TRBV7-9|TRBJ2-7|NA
TGTGCCAGCAGCTTAGGGACAGGGGGACACGAGCAGTACTTC
CASSLGTGGHEQYF
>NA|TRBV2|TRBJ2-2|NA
TGTGCCTGCCGAAGTGAAGGATTGAACACCGGGGAGCTGTTTTTT
CACRSEGLNTGELFF
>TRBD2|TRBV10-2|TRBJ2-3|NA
TGCGCCAGCAGGAGGACTAGCGGGGGGGCAGATACGCAGTATTTT
CASRRTSGGADTQYF
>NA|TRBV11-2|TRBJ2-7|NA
TGTGCCAGCAGCTTAGATCCAGGGGGAGGAAGCGAGCAGTACTTC
CASSLDPGGGSEQYF
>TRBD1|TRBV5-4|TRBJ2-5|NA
TGTGCCAGCAAATCCGGGACAGGGGATCAAGAGACCCAGTACTTC
CASKSGTGDQETQYF
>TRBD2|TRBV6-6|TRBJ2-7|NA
TGTGCCAGCAGTTACGTGGTAGCGGGCGCCCACGAGCAGTACTTC
CASSYVVAGAHEQYF
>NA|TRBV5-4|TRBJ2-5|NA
TGTGCCAGCAGCCTTGAGGTGGTGGAGACCCAGTACTTC
CASSLEVVETQYF
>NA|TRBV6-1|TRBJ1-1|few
TGTGCCAGCAGTGAAGGTAGGAACACTGAAGCTTTCTTT
CASSEGRNTEAFF
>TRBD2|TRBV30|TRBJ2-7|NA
TGTGCCTGGATGGCGGGGGGAGAGCAGTACTTC
CAWMAGGEQYF
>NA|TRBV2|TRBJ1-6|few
TGTGCCAGCAGTGTCCCCTCACCCCTCCACTTT
CASSVPSPLHF
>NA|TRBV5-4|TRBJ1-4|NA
TGTGCCAGCAGCTTGGGGGGGTCCAATGAAAAACTGTTTTTT
CASSLGGSNEKLFF
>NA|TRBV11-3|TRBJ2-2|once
TGTGCCAGCAGCGTTAACACCGGGGAGCTGTTTTTT
CASSVNTGELFF
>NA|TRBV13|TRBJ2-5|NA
TGTGCCAGCAGCTTGAGCCCCTTTAGTACCCAGTACTTC
CASSLSPFSTQYF
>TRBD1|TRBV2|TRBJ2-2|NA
TGTGCCAGCAGGGGACAGGGGGCGGCCGGGGAGCTGTTTTTT
CASRGQGAAGELFF
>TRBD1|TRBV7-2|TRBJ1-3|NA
TGTGCCAGCACCCCTGACAGGGGAGGAAACACCATATATTTT
CASTPDRGGNTIYF
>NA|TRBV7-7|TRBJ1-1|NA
TGTGCCAGCAGCTCCCAATCACGGCGTTCGAACACTGAAGCTTTCTTT
CASSSQSRRSNTEAFF
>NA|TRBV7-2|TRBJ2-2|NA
TGTGCCAGCAGCCCGCGGCAGGGTGGGAACACCGGGGAGCTGTTTTTT
CASSPRQGGNTGELFF
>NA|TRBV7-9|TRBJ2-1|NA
TGTGCCAGCAGCTTTGACCAGGGCTACAATGAGCAGTTCTTC
CASSFDQGYNEQFF
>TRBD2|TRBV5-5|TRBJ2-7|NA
TGTGCCAGCAGCTCCTGGTCGGGACTAGCGGGAGGAGGGAAGTACTTC
CASSSWSGLAGGGKYF
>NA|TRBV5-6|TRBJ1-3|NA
TGTGCCAGCAGCTGGATTGGAAACACCATATATTTT
CASSWIGNTIYF
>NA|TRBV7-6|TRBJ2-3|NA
TGTGCCAGCAGCTTCGGGTCAGATACGCAGTATTTT
CASSFGSDTQYF